Listed below are T cell receptor beta chains from one sample, sequenced in a study of blood T cells in healthy people across ages. MiXCR, run by TCRdb on the 5' RACE reads, gives a single entry per CDR3 protein. Found here are some 1,500,000 distinct CDR3 sequences, approximately 42% of them singletons; the top ten hold approximately 4%. The sequenced sample was blood. Receptor source: a young woman in good health. Each CDR3 is given with its conserved first and last residue. D genes are given only for firm matches. Expanded clones get a size class; other rows say once, few or many, or leave the size out.

v_gene	d_gene	abundance	j_gene	CDR3aa	CDR3nt
TRBV27	TRBD2	NA	TRBJ2-7	CASRPGTSGLYEQYF	TGTGCCAGCAGGCCAGGGACTAGCGGACTATACGAGCAGTACTTC
TRBV7-9	NA	NA	TRBJ2-7	CASSLYETGTYEQYF	TGTGCCAGCAGCTTATATGAGACGGGGACCTACGAGCAGTACTTC
TRBV12-3/TRBV12-4	NA	few	TRBJ2-7	CASSPQRAPYEQYF	TGTGCCAGCAGTCCACAGCGGGCGCCTTACGAGCAGTACTTC
TRBV28	TRBD1	NA	TRBJ1-2	CASSPYGTGPYGYTF	TGTGCCAGCAGTCCCTATGGGACAGGGCCCTATGGCTACACCTTC
TRBV6-1	NA	NA	TRBJ1-5	CASSERGEGAGFQPQHF	TGTGCCAGCAGTGAAAGGGGGGAAGGGGCAGGGTTCCAGCCCCAGCATTTT
TRBV5-1	NA	NA	TRBJ1-1	CASTFRGGFTEAFF	TGCGCCAGCACGTTTAGGGGAGGATTCACTGAAGCTTTCTTT
TRBV6-5	TRBD1	NA	TRBJ2-7	CASSYSGRGTYEQYF	TGTGCCAGCAGTTACTCTGGCAGGGGGACCTACGAGCAGTACTTC
TRBV6-5	NA	NA	TRBJ1-2	CASSYNGANYGYTF	TGTGCCAGCAGTTACAACGGTGCTAACTATGGCTACACCTTC
TRBV15	NA	NA	TRBJ1-2	CATSRGRDYGYTF	TGTGCCACCAGCAGAGGCAGGGACTATGGCTACACCTTC
TRBV12-3/TRBV12-4	TRBD1	NA	TRBJ1-1	CANSFTGTGIEAFF	TGTGCCAACAGTTTCACCGGGACAGGGATTGAAGCTTTCTTT
TRBV6-1	NA	NA	TRBJ2-3	CASREGSSTDTQYF	TGTGCCAGCAGAGAGGGGTCTAGCACAGATACGCAGTATTTT
TRBV4-3	NA	NA	TRBJ2-1	CASSQDKGFYNEQFF	TGCGCCAGCAGCCAAGATAAGGGTTTTTACAATGAGCAGTTCTTC
TRBV25-1	TRBD1	few	TRBJ2-2	CASRSTGTGELFF	TGTGCCAGCAGATCGACAGGGACCGGGGAGCTGTTTTTT
TRBV6-5	TRBD2	NA	TRBJ2-5	CASRRLAGGSEYF	TGTGCCAGCAGACGACTAGCGGGAGGTTCCGAGTACTTC
TRBV7-2	NA	NA	TRBJ2-7	CTSSSWRSGSYEQYF	TGTACCAGCAGCTCATGGAGGTCGGGCTCCTACGAGCAGTACTTC
TRBV25-1	NA	NA	TRBJ1-1	CASIGQGNTEAFF	TGTGCCAGCATCGGGCAGGGGAACACTGAAGCTTTCTTT
TRBV24-1	NA	few	TRBJ2-3	CATSDLRGDTQYF	TGTGCCACCAGTGATTTGCGGGGTGATACGCAGTATTTT
TRBV5-5	NA	NA	TRBJ2-1	CASSSRGPLYNEQFF	TGTGCCAGCAGCTCCAGGGGTCCCCTTTACAATGAGCAGTTCTTC
TRBV20-1	TRBD1	NA	TRBJ2-5	CSARPNRGPGETQYF	TGCAGTGCTAGACCGAACAGGGGGCCGGGAGAGACCCAGTACTTC
TRBV7-9	NA	NA	TRBJ2-4	CASSLVTGRTNIQYF	TGTGCCAGCTCCTTGGTGACCGGAAGGACTAACATTCAGTACTTC
TRBV7-2	TRBD1	NA	TRBJ1-4	CASSSAPDRVQEKLFF	TGTGCCAGCAGCTCTGCGCCGGACAGGGTACAAGAAAAACTGTTTTTT
TRBV6-6	NA	NA	TRBJ2-4	CASSYSISGGDKNIQYF	TGTGCCAGCAGTTACTCGATCTCAGGGGGGGACAAAAACATTCAGTACTTC
TRBV20-1	NA	NA	TRBJ2-7	CSAIKSMYSSYEQYF	TGCAGTGCTATTAAGTCCATGTACAGCTCCTACGAGCAGTACTTC
TRBV6-5	TRBD1	NA	TRBJ1-3	CASSSPQGNRNTIYF	TGTGCCAGCAGTTCGCCACAGGGGAATAGAAACACCATATATTTT